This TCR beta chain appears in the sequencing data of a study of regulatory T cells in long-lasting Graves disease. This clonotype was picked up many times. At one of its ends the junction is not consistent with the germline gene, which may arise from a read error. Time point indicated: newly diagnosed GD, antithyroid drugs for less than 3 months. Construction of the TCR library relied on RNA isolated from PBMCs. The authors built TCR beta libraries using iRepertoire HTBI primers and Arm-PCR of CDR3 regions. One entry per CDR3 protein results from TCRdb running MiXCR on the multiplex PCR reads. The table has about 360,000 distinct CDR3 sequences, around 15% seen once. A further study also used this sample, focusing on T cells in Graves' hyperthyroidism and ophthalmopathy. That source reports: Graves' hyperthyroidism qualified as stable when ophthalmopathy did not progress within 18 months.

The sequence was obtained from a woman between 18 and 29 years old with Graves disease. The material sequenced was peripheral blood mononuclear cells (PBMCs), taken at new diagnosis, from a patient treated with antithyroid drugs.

The CDR3 loop is CASSLVDTGELFF. CDR3 in DNA: TGTGCCAGCAGCTTAGTAGACACCGGGGAGCTGTTTTTT. The chain uses TRBV12-3 or TRBV12-4 and TRBJ2-2; D gene uncertain. This CDR3 region has 13 residues.